Presented here are 4 T cell receptor beta chains from one specimen sequenced in a study of T cells expressing NK-cell markers. TCRdb processed the 5' RACE reads again and assigns one entry to each CDR3 protein, with no DNA. The table lists 150,000 to 170,000 distinct CDR3 sequences. The sample consisted of blood T cells: a sorted CD56 or NKG2C T cell subset, CD4+ or CD8+ T cells, or bulk PBMC T cells (not recorded which). These receptors came from a woman aged 45 to 65 in good health.

V gene TRBV20-1 combines with J gene TRBJ2-2; TCRdb gives TRBD2 as the D gene, but with no DNA this cannot be confirmed. The CDR3 runs to 16 residues. CDR1 and CDR2 from the germline V gene are DFQATT and SNEGSKA (reference sequence). The CDR3 sequence is CSARGLAGPNTGELFF.

V gene TRBV5-6 combines with J gene TRBJ1-1; TCRdb picks TRBD1, but there is no DNA to check that call. The CDR3 has 14 residues. Germline-derived CDR1 and CDR2 are SGHDT and YYEEEE. CDR3 loop: CASRPTGENTEAFF.

The chain recombines TRBV4-1 with TRBJ2-1; TCRdb's D call of TRBD1 is untestable without DNA. Per the germline V gene, CDR1 is MGHRA and CDR2 is YSYEKL. The CDR3 is made up of 17 amino acids. CDR3: CASSQLQGVGSYNEQFF.

V gene TRBV12-3 or TRBV12-4 combines with J gene TRBJ1-2; with no DNA, the TCRdb D assignment of TRBD1 cannot be verified. The CDR3 runs 14 residues. The CDR3 spells CASSSPQPNYGYTF.